A selection of T cell receptor beta chains follows, all from one sample in a study of blood T cell repertoires in COVID-19. Repertoires were generated with immunoSEQ multiplex PCR, while TCRdb's copy carries only in-frame clones and drops some. The sample holds under 250,000 clones, more than 85% seen once. The material sequenced was peripheral blood. The receptors were gathered from a man aged 55 to 70 with COVID-19, enrolled during active disease. Both conserved end residues are part of each CDR3. Each record gives: D gene, clone size, J gene, V gene, CDR3 DNA, CDR3 protein. A D gene is named only where the DNA matches it firmly. Clone size is not always given. Where it is, it says once, few, many or a class for expanded clones.

D gene: TRBD1
clone size: few
J gene: TRBJ1-3
V gene: TRBV3-1/TRBV3-2
CDR3 DNA: TGTGCCAGCAGCTTAACAGGGGAAAGAAACACCATATATTTT
CDR3 protein: CASSLTGERNTIYF

D gene: .
clone size: .
J gene: TRBJ2-3
V gene: TRBV3-1/TRBV3-2
CDR3 DNA: TGTGCCAGCAGCCAAGGTCTGCAGTCCACAGATACGCAGTATTTT
CDR3 protein: CASSQGLQSTDTQYF

D gene: .
clone size: .
J gene: TRBJ2-1
V gene: TRBV5-1
CDR3 DNA: TGCGCCAGCAGCGTGGACGGAGCTCCCCACAATGAGCAGTTCTTC
CDR3 protein: CASSVDGAPHNEQFF

D gene: TRBD1
clone size: .
J gene: TRBJ2-7
V gene: TRBV28
CDR3 DNA: TGTGCCAGCAGCCCTACCGGACAGGGGGCAGAGTCCTACGAGCAGTACTTC
CDR3 protein: CASSPTGQGAESYEQYF

D gene: .
clone size: .
J gene: TRBJ1-5
V gene: TRBV19
CDR3 DNA: TGTGCCAGTAGTATCTCCCCGCAGGGGTATAGCAATCAGCCCCAGCATTTT
CDR3 protein: CASSISPQGYSNQPQHF

D gene: TRBD1
clone size: .
J gene: TRBJ1-1
V gene: TRBV2
CDR3 DNA: TGTGCCAGCAGTTTACCGGGACAGAGCTGGAACACTGAAGCTTTCTTT
CDR3 protein: CASSLPGQSWNTEAFF

D gene: TRBD1
clone size: .
J gene: TRBJ2-2
V gene: TRBV5-4
CDR3 DNA: TGTGCCAGCAGCGCGGGACAGGCGAACACCGGGGAGCTGTTTTTT
CDR3 protein: CASSAGQANTGELFF

D gene: .
clone size: .
J gene: TRBJ2-7
V gene: TRBV20-1
CDR3 DNA: TGCAGTGCCCAGCGAGATTACGAGCAGTACTTC
CDR3 protein: CSAQRDYEQYF

D gene: .
clone size: .
J gene: TRBJ1-2
V gene: TRBV6-5
CDR3 DNA: TGTGCCAGCAGGCCGGGACAAGCCTATGGCTACACCTTC
CDR3 protein: CASRPGQAYGYTF

D gene: .
clone size: .
J gene: TRBJ1-1
V gene: TRBV30
CDR3 DNA: TGTGCCTGGACCGACAGGAGGAACACTGAAGCTTTCTTT
CDR3 protein: CAWTDRRNTEAFF

D gene: TRBD1
clone size: once
J gene: TRBJ2-5
V gene: TRBV9
CDR3 DNA: TGTGCCAGCAGCGTAGGGACAGGGGCGGTAGAGACCCAGTACTTC
CDR3 protein: CASSVGTGAVETQYF

D gene: .
clone size: .
J gene: TRBJ2-3
V gene: TRBV4-2
CDR3 DNA: TGTGCCAGCAGCCGGGGGACTAGCACAGATACGCAGTATTTT
CDR3 protein: CASSRGTSTDTQYF

D gene: TRBD1
clone size: .
J gene: TRBJ2-2
V gene: TRBV7-9
CDR3 DNA: TGTGCCAGCAGACAGGGGCATTCCGGGGAGCTGTTTTTT
CDR3 protein: CASRQGHSGELFF

D gene: TRBD1
clone size: .
J gene: TRBJ1-1
V gene: TRBV18
CDR3 DNA: TGTGCCAGCTCATCACGAAGGCTAGGTCGACGGGACAGGGCCCCAGGGACCAACACTGAAGCTTTCTTT
CDR3 protein: CASSSRRLGRRDRAPGTNTEAFF

D gene: TRBD1
clone size: .
J gene: TRBJ1-6
V gene: TRBV19
CDR3 DNA: TGTGCCAGTAGCCCTTCGACAGGGGGCAATGATTCACCCCTCCACTTT
CDR3 protein: CASSPSTGGNDSPLHF

D gene: TRBD2
clone size: .
J gene: TRBJ2-3
V gene: TRBV9
CDR3 DNA: TGTGCCAGCAGCGTAGCTGGGGGAGCGGGAGGTTTGGATACGCAGTATTTT
CDR3 protein: CASSVAGGAGGLDTQYF

D gene: TRBD1
clone size: .
J gene: TRBJ1-1
V gene: TRBV5-1
CDR3 DNA: TGCGCCAGCAGCCTAGGACAGGGACTCTCCCCTGAAGCTTTCTTT
CDR3 protein: CASSLGQGLSPEAFF

D gene: .
clone size: .
J gene: TRBJ1-2
V gene: TRBV5-1
CDR3 DNA: TGCGCCAGCAGCCCTGGGCAGAGTAACTATGGCTACACCTTC
CDR3 protein: CASSPGQSNYGYTF

D gene: .
clone size: .
J gene: TRBJ1-5
V gene: TRBV7-8
CDR3 DNA: TGTGCCAGCAGCTTAGGGACAGCGTATAGCAATCAGCCCCAGCATTTT
CDR3 protein: CASSLGTAYSNQPQHF

D gene: .
clone size: .
J gene: TRBJ1-2
V gene: TRBV18
CDR3 DNA: TGTGCCAGCTCACCTTCGGGGTATCAGGACTATGGCTACACCTTC
CDR3 protein: CASSPSGYQDYGYTF

D gene: .
clone size: .
J gene: TRBJ2-5
V gene: TRBV7-2
CDR3 DNA: TGTGCCAGCAGCTTAGTGGGAGCGGAGGGGGAGACCCAGTACTTC
CDR3 protein: CASSLVGAEGETQYF

D gene: TRBD2
clone size: once
J gene: TRBJ2-3
V gene: TRBV9
CDR3 DNA: TGTGCCAGCAGCGTAATAACTAGCGGGGGGGCCGATACGCAGTATTTT
CDR3 protein: CASSVITSGGADTQYF

D gene: .
clone size: .
J gene: TRBJ2-1
V gene: TRBV5-5
CDR3 DNA: TGTGCCAGCAGCTCCGAGGCTAGCAACAATGAGCAGTTCTTC
CDR3 protein: CASSSEASNNEQFF

D gene: .
clone size: .
J gene: TRBJ1-2
V gene: TRBV11-2
CDR3 DNA: TGTGCCAGCAGCTTAGTCCCGGGGACTAACTATGGCTACACCTTC
CDR3 protein: CASSLVPGTNYGYTF

D gene: .
clone size: .
J gene: TRBJ2-3
V gene: TRBV24-1
CDR3 DNA: TGTGCCACCAGTGATTGGGCGGGTAGCACAGATACGCAGTATTTT
CDR3 protein: CATSDWAGSTDTQYF

D gene: TRBD1
clone size: once
J gene: TRBJ2-7
V gene: TRBV7-9
CDR3 DNA: TGTGCCAGCAGCCCCCTAGGGTGGACAGGGAACTACGAGCAGTACTTC
CDR3 protein: CASSPLGWTGNYEQYF

D gene: .
clone size: .
J gene: TRBJ2-7
V gene: TRBV12-3/TRBV12-4
CDR3 DNA: TGTGCCAGCAGTCCGGGACTTGAGTACGAGCAGTACTTC
CDR3 protein: CASSPGLEYEQYF

D gene: .
clone size: .
J gene: TRBJ1-6
V gene: TRBV7-3
CDR3 DNA: TGTGCCAGCAGCTTAACCGGACTGGGATCACCCCTCCACTTT
CDR3 protein: CASSLTGLGSPLHF

D gene: .
clone size: .
J gene: TRBJ1-1
V gene: TRBV9
CDR3 DNA: TGTGCCAGCAGCGTAGCAGGATTGAACACTGAAGCTTTCTTT
CDR3 protein: CASSVAGLNTEAFF

D gene: .
clone size: .
J gene: TRBJ1-1
V gene: TRBV2
CDR3 DNA: TGTGCCAGCAGTGATAACTTGAACACTGAAGCTTTCTTT
CDR3 protein: CASSDNLNTEAFF

D gene: TRBD1
clone size: .
J gene: TRBJ1-6
V gene: TRBV7-9
CDR3 DNA: TGTGCCAGCAGCGAAGACAGGGTTTCACCCCTCCACTTT
CDR3 protein: CASSEDRVSPLHF

D gene: TRBD1
clone size: once
J gene: TRBJ1-2
V gene: TRBV5-4
CDR3 DNA: TGTGCCAGCAGCCCTAGTCCCGGGACAGGGGATGGGGGCTACACCTTC
CDR3 protein: CASSPSPGTGDGGYTF

D gene: .
clone size: once
J gene: TRBJ1-2
V gene: TRBV3-1/TRBV3-2
CDR3 DNA: TGTGCCAGCAGCCAAGATACAGGGACCTATGGCTACACCTTC
CDR3 protein: CASSQDTGTYGYTF

D gene: TRBD2
clone size: few
J gene: TRBJ2-1
V gene: TRBV24-1
CDR3 DNA: TGTGCCACCAGTGATTTGGATGCTAGCGGGTCCCATGAGCAGTTCTTC
CDR3 protein: CATSDLDASGSHEQFF

D gene: .
clone size: few
J gene: TRBJ2-1
V gene: TRBV15
CDR3 DNA: TGTGCCACCAGCCGACCCATAGGGGGAAATGAGCAGTTCTTC
CDR3 protein: CATSRPIGGNEQFF

D gene: .
clone size: .
J gene: TRBJ2-1
V gene: TRBV14
CDR3 DNA: TGTGCCAGCAGCCAAGCGCTAGATATAACCGACAATGAGCAGTTCTTC
CDR3 protein: CASSQALDITDNEQFF

D gene: TRBD1
clone size: .
J gene: TRBJ1-2
V gene: TRBV5-8
CDR3 DNA: TGTGCCAGCGCCCTGGGACAGGGGATTGGGGGCTACACCTTC
CDR3 protein: CASALGQGIGGYTF

D gene: TRBD1
clone size: .
J gene: TRBJ1-6
V gene: TRBV6-2/TRBV6-3
CDR3 DNA: TGTGCCAGCAGTTACTCCCTCGGACAGGGAGCTAAAAATTCACCCCTCCACTTT
CDR3 protein: CASSYSLGQGAKNSPLHF

D gene: TRBD1
clone size: .
J gene: TRBJ2-7
V gene: TRBV5-5
CDR3 DNA: TGTGCCAGCAGCTTAGTGTTGACAGGGGGCTACGAGCAGTACTTC
CDR3 protein: CASSLVLTGGYEQYF

D gene: .
clone size: few
J gene: TRBJ2-1
V gene: TRBV4-1
CDR3 DNA: TGCGCCAGCAGTCTTGACTCCTCCTACAATGAGCAGTTCTTC
CDR3 protein: CASSLDSSYNEQFF

D gene: TRBD2
clone size: .
J gene: TRBJ2-2
V gene: TRBV7-2
CDR3 DNA: TGTGCCAGCAGCTCGTCTAGCGGGAGGGCCTACGGGGAGCTGTTTTTT
CDR3 protein: CASSSSSGRAYGELFF

D gene: .
clone size: .
J gene: TRBJ2-1
V gene: TRBV27
CDR3 DNA: TGTGCCAGCAGCCGCAGGGGGCTGGGGGGGTACAATGAGCAGTTCTTC
CDR3 protein: CASSRRGLGGYNEQFF

D gene: .
clone size: few
J gene: TRBJ2-7
V gene: TRBV12-3/TRBV12-4
CDR3 DNA: TGTGCCAGCAGTTTCTCTCAGTTCTACGAGCAGTACTTC
CDR3 protein: CASSFSQFYEQYF

D gene: TRBD1
clone size: .
J gene: TRBJ2-1
V gene: TRBV4-1
CDR3 DNA: TGCGCCAGCAGCCGACCAGACAGGGGGATTGGAGGTGAGCAGTTCTTC
CDR3 protein: CASSRPDRGIGGEQFF